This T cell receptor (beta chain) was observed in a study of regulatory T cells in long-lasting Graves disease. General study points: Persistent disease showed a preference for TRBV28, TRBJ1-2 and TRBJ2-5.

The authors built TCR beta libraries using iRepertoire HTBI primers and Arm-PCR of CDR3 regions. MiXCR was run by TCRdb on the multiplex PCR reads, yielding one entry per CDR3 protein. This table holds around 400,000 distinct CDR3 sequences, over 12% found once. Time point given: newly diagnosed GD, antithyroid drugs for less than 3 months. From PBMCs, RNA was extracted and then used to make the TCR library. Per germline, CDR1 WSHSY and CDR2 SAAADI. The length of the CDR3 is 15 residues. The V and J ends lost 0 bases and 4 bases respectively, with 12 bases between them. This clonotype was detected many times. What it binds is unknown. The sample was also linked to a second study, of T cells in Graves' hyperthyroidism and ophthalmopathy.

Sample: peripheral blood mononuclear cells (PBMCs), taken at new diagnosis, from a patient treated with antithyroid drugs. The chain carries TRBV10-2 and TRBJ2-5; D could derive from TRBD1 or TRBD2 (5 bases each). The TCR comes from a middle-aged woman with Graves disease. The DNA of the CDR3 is TGCGCCAGCAGTGAGTCGGGGACGGGGCCAGAGACCCAGTACTTC. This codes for CASSESGTGPETQYF.